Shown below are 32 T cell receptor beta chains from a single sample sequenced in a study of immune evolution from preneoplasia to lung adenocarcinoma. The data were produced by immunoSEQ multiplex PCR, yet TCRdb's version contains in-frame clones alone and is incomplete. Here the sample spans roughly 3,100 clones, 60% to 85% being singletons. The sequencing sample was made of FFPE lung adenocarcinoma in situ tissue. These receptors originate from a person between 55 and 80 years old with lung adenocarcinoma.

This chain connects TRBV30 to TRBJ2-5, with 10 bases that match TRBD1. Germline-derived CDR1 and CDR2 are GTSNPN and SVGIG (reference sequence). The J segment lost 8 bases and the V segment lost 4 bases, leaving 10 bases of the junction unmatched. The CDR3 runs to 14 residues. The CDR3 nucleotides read TGTGCCTGGACGGGACAGGGGAAAGGAGAAACCCAGTACTTC. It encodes CAWTGQGKGETQYF.

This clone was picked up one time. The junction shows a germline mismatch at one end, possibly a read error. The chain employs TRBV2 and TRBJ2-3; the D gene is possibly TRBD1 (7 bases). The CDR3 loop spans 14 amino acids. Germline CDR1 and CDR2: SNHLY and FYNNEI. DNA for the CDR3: TGTGCTAGCAGCTCGACAGGGAGGACAGATACGCAGTATTTT. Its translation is CASSSTGRTDTQYF.

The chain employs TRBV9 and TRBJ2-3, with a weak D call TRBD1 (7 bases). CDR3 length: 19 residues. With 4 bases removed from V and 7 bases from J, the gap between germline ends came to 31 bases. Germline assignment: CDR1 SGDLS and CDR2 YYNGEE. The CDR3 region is CASSPSQGDSPTDQNTQYF. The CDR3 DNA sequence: TGTGCCAGCAGCCCCTCTCAGGGGGACTCTCCTACCGATCAGAATACGCAGTATTTT.

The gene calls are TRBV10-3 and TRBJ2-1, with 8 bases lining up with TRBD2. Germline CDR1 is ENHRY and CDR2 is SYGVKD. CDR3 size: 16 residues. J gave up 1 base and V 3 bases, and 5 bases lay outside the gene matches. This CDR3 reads CAISDSGGPSYNEQFF. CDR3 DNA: TGTGCCATCAGTGACTCGGGGGGGCCGTCCTACAATGAGCAGTTCTTC.

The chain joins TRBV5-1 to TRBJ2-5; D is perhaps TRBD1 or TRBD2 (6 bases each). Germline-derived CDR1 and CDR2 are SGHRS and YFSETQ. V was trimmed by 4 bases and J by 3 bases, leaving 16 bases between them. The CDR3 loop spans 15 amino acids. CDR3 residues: CASSPMEGGKETQYF. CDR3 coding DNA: TGCGCCAGCAGCCCCATGGAGGGGGGCAAAGAGACCCAGTACTTC.

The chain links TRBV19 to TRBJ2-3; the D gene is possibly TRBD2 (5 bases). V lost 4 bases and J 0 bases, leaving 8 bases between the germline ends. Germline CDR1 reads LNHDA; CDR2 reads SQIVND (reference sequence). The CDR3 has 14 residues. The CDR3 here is CASSTSFSTDTQYF. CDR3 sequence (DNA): TGTGCCAGTAGTACTAGCTTTAGCACAGATACGCAGTATTTT.

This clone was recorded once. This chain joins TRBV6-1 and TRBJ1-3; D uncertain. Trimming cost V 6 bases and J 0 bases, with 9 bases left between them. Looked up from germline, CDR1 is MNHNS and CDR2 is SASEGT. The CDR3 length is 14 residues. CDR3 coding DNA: TGTGCCAGCAGAGTTGTCTTCTCTGGAAACACCATATATTTT. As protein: CASRVVFSGNTIYF.

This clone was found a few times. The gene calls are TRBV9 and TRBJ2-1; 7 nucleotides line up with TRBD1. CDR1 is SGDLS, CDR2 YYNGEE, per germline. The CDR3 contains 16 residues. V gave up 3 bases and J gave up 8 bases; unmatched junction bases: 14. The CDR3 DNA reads TGTGCCAGCAGCGGAGGGGGTCGACAGGGTGGGGATGAGCAGTTCTTC. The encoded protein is CASSGGGRQGGDEQFF.

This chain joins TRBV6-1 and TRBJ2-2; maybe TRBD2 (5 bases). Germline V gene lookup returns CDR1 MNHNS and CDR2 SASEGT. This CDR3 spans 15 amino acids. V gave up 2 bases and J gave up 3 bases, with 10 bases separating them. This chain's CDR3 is CASSELKGDTGELFF. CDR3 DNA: TGTGCCAGCAGTGAATTAAAGGGAGACACCGGGGAGCTGTTTTTT.

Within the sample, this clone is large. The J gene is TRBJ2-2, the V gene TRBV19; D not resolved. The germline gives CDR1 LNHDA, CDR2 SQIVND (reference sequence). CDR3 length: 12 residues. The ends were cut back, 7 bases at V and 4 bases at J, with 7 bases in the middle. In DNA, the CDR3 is TGTGCCAGTAAGGGCGGCACCGGGGAGCTGTTTTTT. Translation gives CASKGGTGELFF.

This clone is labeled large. Here the CDR3 DNA reads TGTGCCACCAGCAGCAGTTCCCTCAATGAGCAGTTCTTC. Its protein product is CATSSSSLNEQFF. The V call is TRBV15, the J call TRBJ2-1, with D uncertain. The CDR3 runs 13 residues. Trimming stripped 3 bases from V and 6 bases from J, with 9 bases between. CDR1 and CDR2 from the germline V gene are LNHNV and YYDKDF (reference sequence). Full variable domain (remainder filled in from reference TRBV15 and TRBJ2-1): DAMVIQNPRYQVTQFGKPVTLSCSQTLNHNVMYWYQQKSSQAPKLLFHYYDKDFNNEADTPDNFQSRRPNTSFCFLDIRSPGLGDTAMYLCATSSSSLNEQFFGPGTRLTVL.

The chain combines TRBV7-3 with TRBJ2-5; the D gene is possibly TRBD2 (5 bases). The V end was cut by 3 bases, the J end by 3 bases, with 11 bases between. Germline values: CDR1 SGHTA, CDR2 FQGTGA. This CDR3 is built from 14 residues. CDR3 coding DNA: TGTGCCAGCAGCTTGGACTCCTCTAAAGAGACCCAGTACTTC. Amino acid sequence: CASSLDSSKETQYF.

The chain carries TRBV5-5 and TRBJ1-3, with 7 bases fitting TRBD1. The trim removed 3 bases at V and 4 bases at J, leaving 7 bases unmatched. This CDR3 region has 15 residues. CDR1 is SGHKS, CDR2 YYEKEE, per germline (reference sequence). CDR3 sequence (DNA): TGTGCCAGCAGCTCCACAGGGGCCTCGGGAAACACCATATATTTT. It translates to CASSSTGASGNTIYF.

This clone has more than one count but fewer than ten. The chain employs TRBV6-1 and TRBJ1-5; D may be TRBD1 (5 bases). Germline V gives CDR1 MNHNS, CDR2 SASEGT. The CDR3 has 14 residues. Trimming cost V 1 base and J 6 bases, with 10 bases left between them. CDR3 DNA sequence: TGTGCCAGCAGTGAAGTAAGGGGCCCTCAGCCCCAGCATTTT. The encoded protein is CASSEVRGPQPQHF.

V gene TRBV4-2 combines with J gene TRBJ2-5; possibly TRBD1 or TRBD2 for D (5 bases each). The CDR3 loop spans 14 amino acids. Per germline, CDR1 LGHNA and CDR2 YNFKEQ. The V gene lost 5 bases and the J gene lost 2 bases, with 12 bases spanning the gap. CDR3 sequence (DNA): TGTGCCAGCAGCTTGGAGGCAGGGCAAGAGACCCAGTACTTC. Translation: CASSLEAGQETQYF.

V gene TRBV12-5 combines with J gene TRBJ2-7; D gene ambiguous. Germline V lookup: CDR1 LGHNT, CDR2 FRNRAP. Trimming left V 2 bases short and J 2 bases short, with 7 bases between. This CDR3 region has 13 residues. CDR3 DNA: TGTGCTAGTGGTTTGCCCCCAACCTACGAGCAGTACTTC. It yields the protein CASGLPPTYEQYF.

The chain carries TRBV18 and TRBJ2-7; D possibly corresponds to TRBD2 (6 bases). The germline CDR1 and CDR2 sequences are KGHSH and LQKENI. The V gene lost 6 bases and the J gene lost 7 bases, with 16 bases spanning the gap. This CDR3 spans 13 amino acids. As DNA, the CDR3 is TGTGCCAGCTCGCATCGGGACTCCCCAGAGCAGTACTTC. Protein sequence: CASSHRDSPEQYF.

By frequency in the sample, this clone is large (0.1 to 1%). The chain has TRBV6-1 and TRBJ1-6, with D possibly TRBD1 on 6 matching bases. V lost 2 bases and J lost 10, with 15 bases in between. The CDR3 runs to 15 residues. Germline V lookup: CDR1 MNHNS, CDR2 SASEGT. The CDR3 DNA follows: TGTGCCAGCAGTGAACTAAGGCAGGGGCGCTCACCCCTCCACTTT. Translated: CASSELRQGRSPLHF.

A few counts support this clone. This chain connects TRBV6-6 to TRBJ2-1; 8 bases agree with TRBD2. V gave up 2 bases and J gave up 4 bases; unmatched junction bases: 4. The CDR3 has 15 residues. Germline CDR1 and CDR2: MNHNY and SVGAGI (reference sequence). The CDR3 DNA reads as TGTGCCAGCAGTTACAGGAGCGGGGGTTACAATGAGCAGTTCTTC. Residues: CASSYRSGGYNEQFF.

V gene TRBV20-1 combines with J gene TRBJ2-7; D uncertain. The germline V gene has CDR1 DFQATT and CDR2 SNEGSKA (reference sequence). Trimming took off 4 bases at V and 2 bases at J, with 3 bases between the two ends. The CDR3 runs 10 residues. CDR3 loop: CSAKAYEQYF. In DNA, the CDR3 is TGCAGTGCTAAAGCCTACGAGCAGTACTTC.

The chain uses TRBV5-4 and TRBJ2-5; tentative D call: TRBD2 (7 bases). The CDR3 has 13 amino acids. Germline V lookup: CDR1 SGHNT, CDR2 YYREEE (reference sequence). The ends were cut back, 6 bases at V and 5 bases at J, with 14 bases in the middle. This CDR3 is CASTPGGAETQYF. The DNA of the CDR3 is TGTGCCAGCACCCCGGGGGGCGCCGAGACCCAGTACTTC.

The CDR3 region has the DNA TGTGCCAGCAGGTCAACAGGAAATGAGCAGTTCTTC. This encodes CASRSTGNEQFF. The chain has TRBV7-3 and TRBJ2-1, with D perhaps TRBD1 (5 bases). The CDR3 is 12 residues long. V was pared by 6 bases and J by 7 bases, with 10 bases between. The germline V gene encodes CDR1 SGHTA and CDR2 FQGTGA. Using reference TRBV7-3 and TRBJ2-1 for the parts outside the CDR3, the full variable domain is GAGVSQTPSNKVTEKGKYVELRCDPISGHTALYWYRQSLGQGPEFLIYFQGTGAADDSGLPNDRFFAVRPEGSVSTLKIQRTERGDSAVYLCASRSTGNEQFFGPGTRLTVL.

The CDR3 here is CASSHTSQGAVGNTIYF. The CDR3 coding sequence is TGTGCCAGCAGCCACACGTCCCAGGGGGCGGTTGGAAACACCATATATTTT. This sequence joins TRBV14 and TRBJ1-3, with TRBD1 identical over 8 bases. The ends lost 3 bases at V and 3 bases at J; junction bases unmatched: 10. In germline, CDR1 is SGHDN, CDR2 FVKESK. CDR3 length equals 17 residues.

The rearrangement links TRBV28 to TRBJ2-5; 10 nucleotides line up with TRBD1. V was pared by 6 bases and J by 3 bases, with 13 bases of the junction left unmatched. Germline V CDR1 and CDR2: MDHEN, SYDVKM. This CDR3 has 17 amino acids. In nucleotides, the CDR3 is TGTGCCAGCAGCTTCTTCCGGGACAGGGGTGGGGAAGAGACCCAGTACTTC. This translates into CASSFFRDRGGEETQYF.

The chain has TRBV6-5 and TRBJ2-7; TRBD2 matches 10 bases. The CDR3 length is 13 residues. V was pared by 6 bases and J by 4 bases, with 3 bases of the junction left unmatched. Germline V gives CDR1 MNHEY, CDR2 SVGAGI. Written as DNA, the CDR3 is TGTGCCAGCAGGTCTAGCGGGGGTTACGAGCAGTACTTC. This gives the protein CASRSSGGYEQYF.

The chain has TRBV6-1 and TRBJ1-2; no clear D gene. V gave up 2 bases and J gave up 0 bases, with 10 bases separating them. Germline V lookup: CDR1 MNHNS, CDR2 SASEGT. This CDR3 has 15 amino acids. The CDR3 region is CASSESTLSNYGYTF. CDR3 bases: TGTGCCAGCAGTGAATCGACACTTTCTAACTATGGCTACACCTTC.

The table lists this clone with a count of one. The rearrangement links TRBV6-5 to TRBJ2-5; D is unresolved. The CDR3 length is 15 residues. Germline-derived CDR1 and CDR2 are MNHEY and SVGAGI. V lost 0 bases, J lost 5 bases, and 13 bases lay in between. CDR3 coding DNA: TGTGCCAGCAGTTACTCGCCGAGCCCGAGGGAGACCCAGTACTTC. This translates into CASSYSPSPRETQYF.

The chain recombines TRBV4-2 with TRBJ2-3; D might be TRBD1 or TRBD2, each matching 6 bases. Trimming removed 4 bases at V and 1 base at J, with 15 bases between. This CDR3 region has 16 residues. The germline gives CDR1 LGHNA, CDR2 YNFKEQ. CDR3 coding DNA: TGTGCCAGCAGCCCCAGGAGGGGGGACCGCACAGATACGCAGTATTTT. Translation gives CASSPRRGDRTDTQYF.

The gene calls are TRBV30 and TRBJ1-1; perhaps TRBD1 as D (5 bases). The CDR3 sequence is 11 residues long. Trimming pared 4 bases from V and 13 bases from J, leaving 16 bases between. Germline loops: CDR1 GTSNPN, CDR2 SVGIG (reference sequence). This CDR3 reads CAWTIGTELFF. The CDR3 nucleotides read TGTGCCTGGACCATTGGGACCGAGCTTTTCTTT.

CDR3 protein: CASSGGVSGYTF. The CDR3 DNA reads as TGTGCCAGCAGTGGGGGGGTTTCTGGCTACACCTTC. The chain employs TRBV2 and TRBJ1-2; perhaps TRBD1 as D (5 bases). CDR3 size: 12 residues. Germline lookup yields CDR1 SNHLY and CDR2 FYNNEI. Trimming cost V 4 bases and J 7 bases, with 10 bases left between them.

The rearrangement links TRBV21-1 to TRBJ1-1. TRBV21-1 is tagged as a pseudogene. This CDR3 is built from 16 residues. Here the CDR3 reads CASSTEVATIRTEAFF. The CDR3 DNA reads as TGTGCCAGCAGTACTGAGGTAGCCACAATTCGCACTGAAGCTTTCTTT.

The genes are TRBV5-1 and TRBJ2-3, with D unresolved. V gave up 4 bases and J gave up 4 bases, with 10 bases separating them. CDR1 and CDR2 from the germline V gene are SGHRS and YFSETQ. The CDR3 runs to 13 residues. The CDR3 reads CASSRAGSDTQYF. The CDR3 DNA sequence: TGCGCCAGCAGCCGAGCTGGATCAGATACGCAGTATTTT. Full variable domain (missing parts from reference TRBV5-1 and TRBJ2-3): KAGVTQTPRYLIKTRGQQVTLSCSPISGHRSVSWYQQTPGQGLQFLFEYFSETQRNKGNFPGRFSGRQFSNSRSEMNVSTLELGDSALYLCASSRAGSDTQYFGPGTRLTVL.